One sample yielded the 29 T cell receptor beta chains listed below, sequenced in a study of cytomegalovirus exposure and HLA in healthy donors (dated by TCRdb to the late 2010s). The method behind the library was the immunoSEQ multiplex PCR assay. A mixture of 60 forward primers for TCR Vbeta segments and 13 reverse primers for TCR Jbeta segments was used in the multiplex PCR. Imported from immuneACCESS, the table was reduced by TCRdb to in-frame sequences with V and J called. These copies leave out some clones; in studies compared against another copy, an unresolved V gene accounts for under half, and the cause of the remainder is not known. This sample holds around 130,000 clones; approximately 74% were observed only once. The ten largest make up over 5% of the sample. The sequencing sample was made of PBMCs. Source of these receptors: a man aged 35 to 55 in good health and CMV-seropositive.

The chain links TRBV15 to TRBJ2-7; tentative D call: TRBD2 (5 bases). There are 13 residues in the CDR3. V was clipped by 1 base and J by 3 bases, with 7 bases between them. The germline gives CDR1 LNHNV, CDR2 YYDKDF (reference sequence). Here the CDR3 DNA reads TGTGCCACCAGCAGAGGAGAGGGCTACGAGCAGTACTTC. This encodes CATSRGEGYEQYF.

The rearrangement links TRBV25-1 to TRBJ2-7; 8 bases fit TRBD2. Per the germline V gene, CDR1 is MGHDK and CDR2 is SYGVNS. The J segment lost 5 bases and the V segment lost 6 bases, leaving 9 bases of the junction unmatched. This CDR3 has 14 residues. CDR3 nucleotides: TGTGCCAGCAGATGGCCCGGGGGGGCCGACGAGCAGTACTTC. This codes for CASRWPGGADEQYF.

The CDR3 sequence is CASSRTGAPQEQPQHF. CDR3 DNA sequence: TGTGCCAGCTCACGGACAGGGGCTCCCCAGGAACAGCCCCAGCATTTT. The chain has TRBV18 and TRBJ1-5; 9 bases are a match to TRBD1. The germline CDR1 and CDR2 sequences are KGHSH and LQKENI. Germline trimming cut 4 bases from V and 7 bases from J; bases unmatched to any gene: 11. The CDR3 is 16 amino acids.

J is TRBJ2-7 and V is TRBV7-2; TRBD2 agrees at 8 bases. Germline-derived CDR1 and CDR2 are SGHTA and FQGNSA. The CDR3 runs 16 residues. Germline trimming cut 1 base from V and 1 base from J; bases unmatched to any gene: 6. This CDR3 reads CASSLGGIAGSYEQYF. In nucleotides, the CDR3 is TGTGCCAGCAGCTTAGGGGGGATAGCGGGATCCTACGAGCAGTACTTC.

This rearrangement joins TRBV27 to TRBJ2-1, with 7 positions matching TRBD1. The CDR3 runs 14 residues. V lost 7 bases to trimming and J lost 2 bases; unmatched junction nucleotides: 5. Germline V CDR1 and CDR2: MNHEY, SMNVEV (reference sequence). CDR3 sequence: CASNTGATYNEQFF. The DNA for the CDR3 is TGTGCCAGCAATACAGGGGCTACCTACAATGAGCAGTTCTTC.

This sequence joins TRBV27 and TRBJ2-3; D ambiguous. CDR1 and CDR2 from the germline V gene are MNHEY and SMNVEV (reference sequence). This CDR3 has 15 amino acids. With 3 bases removed from V and 2 bases from J, the gap between germline ends came to 12 bases. The CDR3 is CASSLLRRPTDTQYF. The CDR3 nucleotides are TGTGCCAGCAGTTTGCTGAGGAGACCCACAGATACGCAGTATTTT.

In DNA, the CDR3 is TGTGCCAGCAGCTTCTTGTCTGGGGGACCAGGGGCTGGAAACACCATATATTTT. Its translation: CASSFLSGGPGAGNTIYF. The V call is TRBV7-6, the J call TRBJ1-3, with D possibly TRBD1 on 6 matching bases. Germline V gives CDR1 SGHVS, CDR2 FNYEAQ. The CDR3 totals 18 residues. The V gene lost 3 bases and the J gene lost 2 bases, with 20 bases spanning the gap.

The chain has TRBV7-8 and TRBJ1-5; 7 nucleotides line up with TRBD1. The CDR3 extends over 17 amino acids. Trimming at V came to 1 base and at J to 6 bases, leaving 12 bases not matched to a gene. The V gene's germline CDR1 is SGHVS and CDR2 FQNEAQ. CDR3 amino acids: CASSLENRGRVGQPQHF. For the CDR3, the DNA is TGTGCCAGCAGCTTAGAAAACAGGGGAAGAGTAGGTCAGCCCCAGCATTTT.

The V gene is TRBV4-1, the J gene TRBJ2-7; 12 bases are shared with TRBD2. CDR3 length equals 15 residues. J was trimmed by 4 bases and V by 3 bases; bases with no gene match: 4. Per the germline V gene, CDR1 is MGHRA and CDR2 is YSYEKL. In DNA, the CDR3 is TGCGCCAGCAGCCAGGAAGGACTAGCGGGGTACGAGCAGTACTTC. Its translation is CASSQEGLAGYEQYF.

This chain connects TRBV6-5 to TRBJ1-2, with 8 bases aligning to TRBD1. The CDR3 has 15 residues. Per the germline V gene, CDR1 is MNHEY and CDR2 is SVGAGI. With 7 bases clipped from V and 3 bases from J, the junction kept 10 bases outside the gene matches. CDR3 region: CASTRAPDRDYGYTF. CDR3 in DNA: TGTGCCAGCACCAGAGCCCCGGACAGGGACTATGGCTACACCTTC.

This chain uses TRBV14 with TRBJ1-2; D is possibly TRBD1 (5 bases). V lost 1 base, J lost 8 bases, and 14 bases lay in between. The CDR3 runs to 14 residues. Germline-derived CDR1 and CDR2 are SGHDN and FVKESK. The CDR3 DNA reads TGTGCCAGCAGCCAAGTTGGGGCAGGGCGAGGCTACACCTTC. Translation: CASSQVGAGRGYTF.

The table lists this clone with a few counts. The chain couples TRBV28 to TRBJ1-5; TRBD1 is a possible D gene (6 bases). In germline, CDR1 is MDHEN, CDR2 SYDVKM. The CDR3 totals 13 residues. With 11 bases removed from V and 3 bases from J, the gap between germline ends came to 14 bases. CDR3 sequence: CAGSGQLNQPQHF. The DNA of the CDR3 is TGTGCCGGATCAGGACAGCTCAATCAGCCCCAGCATTTT.

The chain is built from TRBV5-1 and TRBJ1-1; D is perhaps TRBD1 (6 bases). V lost 5 bases and J 4 bases, leaving 18 bases between the germline ends. The V gene's germline CDR1 is SGHRS and CDR2 YFSETQ. The CDR3 is 15 residues long. The CDR3 reads CASRRQDTRGTEAFF. DNA for the CDR3: TGCGCCAGCAGGAGACAGGATACCAGGGGCACTGAAGCTTTCTTT.

The genes are TRBV6-1 and TRBJ2-5, with D tentatively TRBD1 (5 bases). The last part of the DNA fits TRBJ2-7 better; the J call may be wrong. CDR1 and CDR2 from the germline V gene are MNHNS and SASEGT. The CDR3 extends over 12 amino acids. CDR3 DNA sequence: TGTGCCAGCAGTTTAGGGGCGTACGAGCAGTACTTC. It translates to CASSLGAYEQYF.

The rearrangement joins TRBV11-2 to TRBJ1-2; tentatively, D is TRBD1 (6 bases). The CDR3 covers 14 residues. Germline-derived CDR1 and CDR2 are SGHAT and FQNNGV. V gave up 4 bases and J gave up 7 bases, with 16 bases separating them. CDR3 in DNA: TGTGCCAGCAGCTCACAGGGTGTTCTCAGTGGCTACACCTTC. Translation: CASSSQGVLSGYTF.

This clone has just one count. The chain has TRBV27 and TRBJ1-2, with unresolved D. Germline CDR1 reads MNHEY; CDR2 reads SMNVEV (reference sequence). The V and J ends lost 2 bases and 6 bases respectively, with 13 bases between them. CDR3 length: 14 residues. CDR3 sequence: CASSLRLGGDGYTF. The CDR3 DNA reads as TGTGCCAGCAGTTTACGCCTAGGAGGCGATGGCTACACCTTC.

This chain uses TRBV7-2 with TRBJ1-5; the D gene is possibly TRBD1 (5 bases). Between the trimmed V and J ends, which lost 2 bases and 5 bases, there was a span of 7 bases. Germline V lookup: CDR1 SGHTA, CDR2 FQGNSA. The CDR3 loop spans 13 amino acids. The CDR3 nucleotides are TGTGCCAGCAGCTTAAAAGGGGATCAGCCCCAGCATTTT. Translating gives CASSLKGDQPQHF. Combining the CDR3 with reference TRBV7-2 and TRBJ1-5 gives the whole variable domain GAGVSQSPSNKVTEKGKDVELRCDPISGHTALYWYRQSLGQGLEFLIYFQGNSAPDKSGLPSDRFSAERTGGSVSTLTIQRTQQEDSAVYLCASSLKGDQPQHFGDGTRLSIL.

The CDR3 spells CASREGNSPLHF. The DNA for the CDR3 is TGTGCCAGCCGGGAGGGGAATTCACCCCTCCACTTT. The chain carries TRBV9 and TRBJ1-6; maybe TRBD1 (5 bases). V was trimmed by 7 bases and J by 7 bases, leaving 9 bases between them. Germline-derived CDR1 and CDR2 are SGDLS and YYNGEE. The CDR3 totals 12 residues.

The gene calls are TRBV14 and TRBJ1-1; D may be TRBD1 (5 bases). The V end lost 1 base, the J end lost 4 bases, and 10 bases lay between the germline ends. The CDR3 length is 14 residues. In germline, CDR1 is SGHDN, CDR2 FVKESK. Here the CDR3 reads CASSQVAGRTEAFF. CDR3 coding DNA: TGTGCCAGCAGCCAAGTAGCGGGGCGCACTGAAGCTTTCTTT.

This clone occurred a few times. The chain is built from TRBV6-1 and TRBJ1-5; D unresolved. The length of the CDR3 is 14 residues. Trimming shortened V by 0 bases and J by 5 bases, and 8 bases separated the two germline ends. Germline assignment: CDR1 MNHNS and CDR2 SASEGT. CDR3 in DNA: TGTGCCAGCAGTGAAGCCCACGGGGATCAGCCCCAGCATTTT. It translates to CASSEAHGDQPQHF.

The rearrangement uses TRBV7-9 and TRBJ2-4; tentatively, D is TRBD2 (5 bases). Germline CDR1 is SEHNR and CDR2 is FQNEAQ (reference sequence). This CDR3 has 14 amino acids. Trimming pared 4 bases from V and 1 base from J, leaving 8 bases between. Written as DNA, the CDR3 is TGTGCCAGCAGCTCCCCGGGGGCCAAAAACATTCAGTACTTC. Translation: CASSSPGAKNIQYF.

This clone was counted once. The gene calls are TRBV5-1 and TRBJ2-5, with D perhaps TRBD1 (5 bases). V was cut by 0 bases and J by 3 bases, with 12 bases left in between. The CDR3 has 15 residues. Per germline, CDR1 SGHRS and CDR2 YFSETQ. In nucleotides, the CDR3 is TGCGCCAGCAGCTTGGAGTCCAGGGCCGAAGAGACCCAGTACTTC. This sequence encodes CASSLESRAEETQYF. Based on the CDR3 plus reference TRBV5-1 and TRBJ2-5, the full variable domain is KAGVTQTPRYLIKTRGQQVTLSCSPISGHRSVSWYQQTPGQGLQFLFEYFSETQRNKGNFPGRFSGRQFSNSRSEMNVSTLELGDSALYLCASSLESRAEETQYFGPGTRLLVL.

The chain has TRBV6-1 and TRBJ2-3, with D perhaps TRBD1 (6 bases). Trimming took off 1 base at V and 3 bases at J, with 11 bases between the two ends. CDR3 length equals 15 residues. The germline V gene has CDR1 MNHNS and CDR2 SASEGT. CDR3 residues: CASSEGGRITDTQYF. CDR3 DNA: TGTGCCAGCAGTGAAGGGGGGCGCATTACAGATACGCAGTATTTT.

J is TRBJ1-1 and V is TRBV28; 9 bases align to TRBD1. Unmatched junction bases numbered 4, after V lost 1 base and J lost 4 bases. The CDR3 spans 15 residues. Germline V gene lookup returns CDR1 MDHEN and CDR2 SYDVKM. CDR3 coding DNA: TGTGCCAGCAGTTTATACGGGACAGGGACCACTGAAGCTTTCTTT. Its translation: CASSLYGTGTTEAFF. The full variable domain, with the rest looked up from reference TRBV28 and TRBJ1-1, is DVKVTQSSRYLVKRTGEKVFLECVQDMDHENMFWYRQDPGLGLRLIYFSYDVKMKEKGDIPEGYSVSREKKERFSLILESASTNQTSMYLCASSLYGTGTTEAFFGQGTRLTVV.

J is TRBJ2-1 and V is TRBV13; unclear D gene. V was cut by 8 bases and J by 4 bases, with 9 bases left in between. This CDR3 spans 12 amino acids. From germline, CDR1 is PRHDT and CDR2 FYEKMQ (reference sequence). The CDR3 sequence: CASSLTYNEQFF. The CDR3 nucleotides are TGTGCCAGCTCGTTGACTTACAATGAGCAGTTCTTC. Variable domain in full (rest from reference TRBV13 and TRBJ2-1): AAGVIQSPRHLIKEKRETATLKCYPIPRHDTVYWYQQGPGQDPQFLISFYEKMQSDKGSIPDRFSAQQFSDYHSELNMSSLELGDSALYFCASSLTYNEQFFGPGTRLTVL.

The chain links TRBV7-2 to TRBJ2-3; 10 bases match TRBD1. With 1 base clipped from V and 6 bases from J, the junction kept 10 bases outside the gene matches. The CDR3 consists of 17 residues. CDR1 SGHTA and CDR2 FQGNSA come from the germline V gene. CDR3 sequence: CASSLGPLTGGQDTQYF. As DNA, the CDR3 is TGTGCCAGCAGCTTAGGGCCCTTGACAGGGGGCCAGGATACGCAGTATTTT.

This chain uses TRBV29-1 with TRBJ1-2; 7 nucleotides align to TRBD1. V shed 0 bases, J shed 5 bases, and the junction held 6 bases outside the gene matches. There are 14 residues in the CDR3. From germline, CDR1 is SQVTM and CDR2 ANQGSEA. CDR3 sequence: CSVEDQRGRYGYTF. Here the CDR3 DNA reads TGCAGCGTTGAAGATCAAAGGGGGCGGTATGGCTACACCTTC.

This clone is a singleton in its sample. The J gene is TRBJ2-5, the V gene TRBV10-1, with D perhaps TRBD1 (6 bases). The CDR3 consists of 12 residues. Trimming took 2 bases from V and 7 from J, leaving 8 bases between them. The germline CDR1 and CDR2 sequences are WNHNN and SYGVQD (reference sequence). The CDR3 loop reads CASSEEGGTQYF. The CDR3 DNA sequence: TGCGCCAGCAGTGAGGAAGGGGGGACCCAGTACTTC.

The CDR3 DNA sequence: TGCGCCAGCAGCAGGGACAGTTCCTACAATGAGCAGTTCTTC. It yields the protein CASSRDSSYNEQFF. The chain combines TRBV5-1 with TRBJ2-1, with 7 positions matching TRBD1. V lost 4 bases to trimming and J lost 1 base; unmatched junction nucleotides: 2. The germline CDR1 and CDR2 sequences are SGHRS and YFSETQ. There are 14 residues in the CDR3.